Presented here are 10 T cell receptor beta chains from one specimen sequenced in a study of response to subunit inactivated influenza vaccine. Each CDR3 protein is one row after TCRdb ran MiXCR on the RT-PCR reads. The sample consists of 500,000 to 550,000 distinct CDR3 sequences, approximately 7.7% of them appearing once. The material was PBMCs from blood, obtained less than 30 months after vaccination. These receptor sequences come from a man aged 45 to 75 who received an inactivated influenza vaccine.

This clonotype was seen a few times. The chain employs TRBV12-3 or TRBV12-4 and TRBJ1-1; D ambiguous. CDR3 length equals 13 residues. The germline V and J ends were trimmed by 1 base and 5 bases, with 8 bases remaining between them. The CDR3: CASSLGIGTEAFF. For the CDR3, the DNA is TGTGCCAGCAGTTTAGGGATTGGTACTGAAGCTTTCTTT.

This clonotype was detected only a few times. CDR3 DNA: TGCGCCAGCAGCCAAGATTTGGGCAGCCCAACAACTAATGAAAAACTGTTTTTT. This sequence encodes CASSQDLGSPTTNEKLFF. The chain links TRBV4-3 to TRBJ1-4, with D unclear. Germline loops: CDR1 LGHNA, CDR2 YSLEER. The CDR3 length is 18 residues. Deletions cut 0 bases from V and 0 bases from J, with 14 bases between.

The CDR3 reads CASSKEGKPGADTQYF. The DNA of the CDR3 is TGTGCCAGCAGCAAAGAGGGGAAGCCCGGGGCAGATACGCAGTATTTT. The chain carries TRBV21-1 and TRBJ2-3; the table gives TRBD1 as D, unverified against the DNA. TRBV21-1 counts as a pseudogene. This CDR3 comprises 16 residues.

The chain joins TRBV4-1 to TRBJ2-7; D tentatively fits TRBD1 or TRBD2 (7 bases each). The CDR3 has 15 amino acids. V lost 2 bases to trimming and J lost 10 bases, with 21 bases between them. The V gene's germline CDR1 is MGHRA and CDR2 YSYEKL. The CDR3 coding sequence is TGCGCCAGCAGCCAACAGGGGGGGGGCGGGGGCTTTCAGTACTTC. It encodes CASSQQGGGGGFQYF.

This clonotype was seen just once. The junction does not match germline at one end; this may be a read error. This chain connects TRBV12-3 or TRBV12-4 to TRBJ2-1, with TRBD2 matching over 7 bases. The CDR3 consists of 16 residues. CDR3 loop: CASSLMGGSSYYEQFF. The CDR3 DNA reads TGTGCCAGCAGTTTGATGGGCGGGAGCTCCTACTATGAGCAGTTCTTC.

The V gene is TRBV4-2, the J gene TRBJ2-3; a possible D gene is TRBD2 (5 bases). V dropped 3 bases and J dropped 4 bases, with 14 bases sitting between them. CDR1 and CDR2 from the germline V gene are LGHNA and YNFKEQ. The CDR3 runs to 15 residues. CDR3 sequence (DNA): TGTGCCAGCAGCCAGGACGGACTTTATGCAGATACGCAGTATTTT. This sequence encodes CASSQDGLYADTQYF.

This clonotype was counted a few times. For the CDR3, the DNA is TGTGCCAGCTCATCCACTAGCGGGAGGTCGGCAGATACGCAGTATTTT. Protein product: CASSSTSGRSADTQYF. This chain joins TRBV18 and TRBJ2-3; 12 positions agree with TRBD2. V dropped 5 bases and J dropped 4; count of bases not matched to a gene: 7. The germline CDR1 and CDR2 sequences are KGHSH and LQKENI. The CDR3 covers 16 residues.

In its sample, this clonotype was seen a few times. The chain joins TRBV3-1 to TRBJ2-7; D gene uncertain. The V and J ends lost 1 base and 4 bases respectively, with 14 bases between them. CDR3 length: 15 amino acids. CDR1 LGHDT and CDR2 YNNKEL come from the germline V gene (reference sequence). In nucleotides, the CDR3 is TGTGCCAGCAGCCAAGTTTACAATGGCCCGTACGAGCAGTACTTC. Its translation is CASSQVYNGPYEQYF.

The chain links TRBV11-2 to TRBJ2-1, with D possibly being TRBD1 (6 bases). Germline V gene data show CDR1 as SGHAT and CDR2 as FQNNGV. The CDR3 runs to 19 residues. Trimming shortened V by 0 bases and J by 1 base, and 19 bases separated the two germline ends. CDR3 DNA: TGTGCCAGCAGCTTAGATTTCTCCAGGGGAGTTCCATCCTACAATGAGCAGTTCTTC. Its translation: CASSLDFSRGVPSYNEQFF.

This clonotype was seen a handful of times. The chain has TRBV4-1 and TRBJ1-4, with 8 bases lining up with TRBD1. V lost 2 bases and J lost 7; bases outside the gene matches: 9. The CDR3 loop spans 16 amino acids. Germline CDR1 reads MGHRA; CDR2 reads YSYEKL. The CDR3 is CASSQQGATRGEKLFF. In DNA form, the CDR3 reads TGCGCCAGCAGCCAACAGGGGGCGACGAGGGGTGAAAAACTGTTTTTT.